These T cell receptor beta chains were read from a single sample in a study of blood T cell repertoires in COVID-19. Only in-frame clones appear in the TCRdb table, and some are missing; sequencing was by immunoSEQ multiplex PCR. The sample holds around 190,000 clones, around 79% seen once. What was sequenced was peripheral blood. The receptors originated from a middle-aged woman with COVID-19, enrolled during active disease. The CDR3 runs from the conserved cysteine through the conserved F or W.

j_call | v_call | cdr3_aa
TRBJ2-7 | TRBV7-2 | CASSLGTGLYEQYF
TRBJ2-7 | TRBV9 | CASSVGQGNYEQYF
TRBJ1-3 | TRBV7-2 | CASSLGGQYSGNTIYF
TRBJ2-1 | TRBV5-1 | CASSSGGTYNEQFF
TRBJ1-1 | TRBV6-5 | CASRYQRAGNTEAFF
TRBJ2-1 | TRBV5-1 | CASSLGHRVDEQFF
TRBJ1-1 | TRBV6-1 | CASSEPGFRAFF
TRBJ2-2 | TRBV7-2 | CASSFYIAGAGELFF
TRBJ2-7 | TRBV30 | CAWGGSATGYEQYF
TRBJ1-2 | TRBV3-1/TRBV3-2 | CASSQDQGQNYGYTF
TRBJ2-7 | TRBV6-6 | CASRWDRDEQYF
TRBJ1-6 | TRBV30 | CAWSWTPQNSPLHF
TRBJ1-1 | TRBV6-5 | CASSYNRDSQGAFF
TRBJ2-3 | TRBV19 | CASSLGLAGTSDTQYF
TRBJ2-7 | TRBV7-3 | CASSPSGTAAYEQYF
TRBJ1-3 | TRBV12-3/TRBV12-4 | CASSTVGNTIYF
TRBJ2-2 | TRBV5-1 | CASSRGAQGIGELFF
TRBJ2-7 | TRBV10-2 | CASSGASGRAPHEQYF
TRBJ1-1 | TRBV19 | CASSWDSGNAEAFF
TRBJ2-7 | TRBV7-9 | CASSPPSGNLGTLDF
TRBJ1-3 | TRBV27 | CASSLFPGGNTIYF
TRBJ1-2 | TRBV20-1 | CSASGGTGGQRDF
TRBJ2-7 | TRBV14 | CASSHPQGKGNEQYF
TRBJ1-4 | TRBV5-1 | CASSDQGTTNEKLFF
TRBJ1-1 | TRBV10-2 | CASSELESNTEAFF
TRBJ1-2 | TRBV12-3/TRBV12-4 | CASQAGRRGYTF
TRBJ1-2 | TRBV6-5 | CASFLNYGYTF
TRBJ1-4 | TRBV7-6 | CASSLMGASNEKLFF
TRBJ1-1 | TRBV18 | CASSPPTGQNTEAFF
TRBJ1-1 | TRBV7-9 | CASSLGTLNTEAFF
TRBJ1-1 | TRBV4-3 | CASSQEVKNIEAFF
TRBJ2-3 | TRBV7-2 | CASSLWASGGADTQYF
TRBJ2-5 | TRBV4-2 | CASSQDPGYQETQYF
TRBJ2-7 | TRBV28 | CASSLKGFAYEQYF
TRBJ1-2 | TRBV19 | CASSWQGDYGYTF
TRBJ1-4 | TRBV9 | CASSVRGQGDEKLFF
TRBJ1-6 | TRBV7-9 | CASSSGIDSLINSPLHF
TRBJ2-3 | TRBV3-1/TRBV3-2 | CASSQRTSGSDTQYF
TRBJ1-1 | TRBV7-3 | CASSLTGDTEAFF
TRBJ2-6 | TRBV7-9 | CASSTQGTGANVLTF
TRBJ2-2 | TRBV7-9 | CASQSLWEEELFF
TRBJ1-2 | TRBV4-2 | CASSQEEQFYGYTF
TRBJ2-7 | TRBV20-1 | CSASGKPRGYGYEQYF
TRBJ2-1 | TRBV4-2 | CASSQSSNEQFF
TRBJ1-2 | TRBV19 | CASSTSHSGYTF
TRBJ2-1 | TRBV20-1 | CSARDSGDEQFF
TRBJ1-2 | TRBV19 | CASRDQGTNYGYTF
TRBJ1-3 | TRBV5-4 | CASSPAGRDTIYF
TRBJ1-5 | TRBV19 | CASSPLGGGRGQPQHF